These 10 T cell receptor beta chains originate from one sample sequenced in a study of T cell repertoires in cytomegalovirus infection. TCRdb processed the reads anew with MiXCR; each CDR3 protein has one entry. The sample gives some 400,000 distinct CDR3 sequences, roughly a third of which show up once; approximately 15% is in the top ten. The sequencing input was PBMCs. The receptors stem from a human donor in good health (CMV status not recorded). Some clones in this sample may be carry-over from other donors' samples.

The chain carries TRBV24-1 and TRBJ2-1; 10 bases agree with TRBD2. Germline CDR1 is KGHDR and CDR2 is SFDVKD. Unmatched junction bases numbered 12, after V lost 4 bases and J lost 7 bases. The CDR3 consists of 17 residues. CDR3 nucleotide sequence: TGTGCCACCAGTGACCAAGACAGCGGGGGGGCAGGTAATGAGCAGTTCTTC. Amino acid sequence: CATSDQDSGGAGNEQFF.

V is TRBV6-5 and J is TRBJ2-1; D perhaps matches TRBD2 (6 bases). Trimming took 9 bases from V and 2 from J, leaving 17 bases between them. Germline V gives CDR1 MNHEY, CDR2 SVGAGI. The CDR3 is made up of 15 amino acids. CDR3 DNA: TGTGCCAGTGAAGAGGAGGGCTTCACCTACAATGAGCAGTTCTTC. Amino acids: CASEEEGFTYNEQFF.

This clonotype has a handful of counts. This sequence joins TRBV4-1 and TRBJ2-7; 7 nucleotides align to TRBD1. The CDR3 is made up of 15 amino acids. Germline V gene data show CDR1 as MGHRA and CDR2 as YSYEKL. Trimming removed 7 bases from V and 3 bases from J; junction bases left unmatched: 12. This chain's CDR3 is CASTYRTGDFYEQYF. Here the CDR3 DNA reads TGCGCCAGCACTTACCGGACAGGCGACTTCTACGAGCAGTACTTC.

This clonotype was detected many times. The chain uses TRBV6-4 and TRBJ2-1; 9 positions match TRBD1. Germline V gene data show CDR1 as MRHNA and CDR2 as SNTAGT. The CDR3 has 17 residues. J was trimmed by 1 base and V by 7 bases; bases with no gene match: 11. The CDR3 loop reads CASTTPRGTGSYNEQFF. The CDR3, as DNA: TGTGCCAGCACCACCCCGAGAGGGACAGGGTCCTACAATGAGCAGTTCTTC.

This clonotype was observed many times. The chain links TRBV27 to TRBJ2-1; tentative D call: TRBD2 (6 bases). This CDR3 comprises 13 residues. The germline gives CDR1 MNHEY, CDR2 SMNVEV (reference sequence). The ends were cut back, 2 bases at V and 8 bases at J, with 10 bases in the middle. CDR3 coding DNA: TGTGCCAGCAGTTTAATTTGGGGGGATGAGCAGTTCTTC. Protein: CASSLIWGDEQFF.

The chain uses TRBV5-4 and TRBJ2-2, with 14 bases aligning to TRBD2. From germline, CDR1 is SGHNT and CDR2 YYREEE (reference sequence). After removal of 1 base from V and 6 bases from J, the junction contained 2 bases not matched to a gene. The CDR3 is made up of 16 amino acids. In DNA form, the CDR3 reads TGTGCCAGCAGCTTGTGGACTAGCGGGGGGCCCGGGGAGCTGTTTTTT. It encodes CASSLWTSGGPGELFF. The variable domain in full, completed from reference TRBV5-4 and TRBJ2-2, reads ETGVTQSPTHLIKTRGQQVTLRCSSQSGHNTVSWYQQALGQGPQFIFQYYREEENGRGNFPPRFSGLQFPNYSSELNVNALELDDSALYLCASSLWTSGGPGELFFGEGSRLTVL.

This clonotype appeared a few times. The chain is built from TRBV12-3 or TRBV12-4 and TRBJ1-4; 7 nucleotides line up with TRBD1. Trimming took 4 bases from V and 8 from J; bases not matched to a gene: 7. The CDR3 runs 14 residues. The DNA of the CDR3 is TGTGCCAGCAGTTCAGACAGGGATGGCGAAAAACTGTTTTTT. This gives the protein CASSSDRDGEKLFF.

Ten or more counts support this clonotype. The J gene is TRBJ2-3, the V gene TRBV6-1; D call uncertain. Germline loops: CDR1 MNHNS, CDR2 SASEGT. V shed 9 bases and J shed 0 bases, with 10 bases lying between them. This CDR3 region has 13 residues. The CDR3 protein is CASGELSTDTQYF. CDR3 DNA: TGTGCCAGTGGAGAGCTAAGCACAGATACGCAGTATTTT.

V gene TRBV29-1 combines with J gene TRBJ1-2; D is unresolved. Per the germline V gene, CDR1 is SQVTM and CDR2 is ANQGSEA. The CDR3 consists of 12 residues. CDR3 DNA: TGCAGTAGCGCGGGGTCGACCTATGGCTACACCTTC. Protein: CSSAGSTYGYTF.

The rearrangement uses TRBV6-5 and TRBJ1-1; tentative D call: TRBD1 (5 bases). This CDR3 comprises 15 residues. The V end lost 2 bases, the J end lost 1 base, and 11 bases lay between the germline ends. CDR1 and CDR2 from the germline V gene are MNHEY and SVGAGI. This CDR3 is CASSYNWRGNTEAFF. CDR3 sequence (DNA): TGTGCCAGCAGTTACAACTGGAGGGGGAACACTGAAGCTTTCTTT.